This T cell receptor (beta chain) was sequenced in a study of healthy donors' naive CD4 and CD8 T cells. Findings and limits, study-wide: About an eighth of CD4/CD8 propensity variance appeared explained by V, J and CDR3 charge.

After removal of 5 bases from V and 2 bases from J, the junction contained 10 bases not matched to a gene. Germline assignment: CDR1 LNHDA and CDR2 SQIVND (reference sequence). This CDR3 has 16 amino acids. A linear amplification protocol produced the TCR libraries from 500 ng of total RNA. One entry per CDR3 protein, called by TCRdb with MiXCR from the reads. Found here are 150,000 to 200,000 distinct CDR3 sequences, about 74% of them singletons; the top ten hold around 2%. Worth noting for this clonotype: The target antigen is unknown.

The chain carries TRBV19 and TRBJ2-3, with TRBD1 matching over 7 bases. The sequenced sample consisted of naive CD4+ and CD8+ T cells sorted from blood, pooled from several donors. The sequence came from a pool of human donors in good health; the sample pools cells from several healthy donors. The CDR3 coding sequence is TGTGCCAGTAGTCCTTACAGGGGCCCTAACACAGATACGCAGTATTTT. As protein: CASSPYRGPNTDTQYF.